A single sample is the source of the 7 T cell receptor beta chains below, sequenced in a study of CD8 T cells in ankylosing spondylitis. TCRdb reanalysed the 5' RACE reads using MiXCR and keeps one entry per CDR3 protein. The data show more than 150,000 distinct CDR3 sequences, with roughly 13% seen just once and about 15% held by the top ten. The sample consisted of blood, either unsorted or a sorted T cell fraction (not recorded which). The receptors derive from a male donor with ankylosing spondylitis or in good health (not recorded which).

This clonotype was seen a handful of times. The chain employs TRBV7-8 and TRBJ2-3, with D perhaps matching TRBD1 (8 bases). Trimming pared 5 bases from V and 2 bases from J, leaving 17 bases between. The CDR3 spans 16 residues. Germline V gene sequence: CDR1 SGHVS, CDR2 FQNEAQ. The CDR3 DNA sequence: TGTGCCAGCAGCCCGGAACAGGGGGACTACACAGATACGCAGTATTTT. Encoded protein: CASSPEQGDYTDTQYF.

This clonotype was seen a handful of times. V and J are TRBV5-1 and TRBJ1-1; D possibly corresponds to TRBD1 (5 bases). V was cut by 0 bases and J by 4 bases, with 16 bases left in between. CDR1 is SGHRS and CDR2 is YFSETQ in the germline V gene. The CDR3 has 16 amino acids. CDR3 bases: TGCGCCAGCAGCTTGGGAGGCCTGGGGGTTGGCACTGAAGCTTTCTTT. Translation: CASSLGGLGVGTEAFF.

The rearrangement joins TRBV2 to TRBJ1-1, with TRBD1 matching over 8 bases. The trim removed 2 bases at V and 11 bases at J, leaving 13 bases unmatched. The CDR3 spans 15 residues. From germline, CDR1 is SNHLY and CDR2 FYNNEI. CDR3 in amino acids: CASSEMSGGARGAFF. CDR3 sequence (DNA): TGTGCCAGCAGTGAAATGTCAGGGGGCGCGAGGGGTGCTTTCTTT.

The table lists this clonotype with a few counts. V is TRBV2 and J is TRBJ2-7, with TRBD2 matching 7 bases. The CDR3 covers 15 residues. The V gene end was trimmed by 6 bases and the J gene end by 4 bases; junction bases not matched to a gene: 12. From germline, CDR1 is SNHLY and CDR2 FYNNEI. CDR3 residues: CASSWNRRETYEQYF. The DNA for the CDR3 is TGTGCCAGCAGCTGGAATAGGCGGGAGACGTACGAGCAGTACTTC.

The chain links TRBV27 to TRBJ2-1; D gene uncertain. V dropped 4 bases and J dropped 6 bases, with 10 bases sitting between them. The CDR3 spans 13 residues. Germline values: CDR1 MNHEY, CDR2 SMNVEV (reference sequence). The CDR3, as DNA: TGTGCCAGCAGTTATCTTGGGATCAATGAGCAGTTCTTC. It is translated as CASSYLGINEQFF.

This clonotype was observed at least ten times. The rearrangement uses TRBV5-1 and TRBJ1-5; D unclear. Germline CDR1 SGHRS, CDR2 YFSETQ. The CDR3 covers 17 residues. Trimming shortened V by 0 bases and J by 0 bases, and 13 bases separated the two germline ends. The CDR3 loop is CASSLGLKQHSNQPQHF. The CDR3 DNA sequence: TGCGCCAGCAGCTTGGGACTAAAACAGCATAGCAATCAGCCCCAGCATTTT.

This clonotype has only a few counts. The V call is TRBV9, the J call TRBJ1-1; D is possibly TRBD1 (5 bases). The CDR3 extends over 15 amino acids. Trimming left V 0 bases short and J 11 bases short, with 20 bases between. Germline lookup yields CDR1 SGDLS and CDR2 YYNGEE. The CDR3 region has the DNA TGTGCCAGCAGCGTAGAGGGGAGCCGCACCGAGGGGGCTTTCTTT. It translates to CASSVEGSRTEGAFF.